These 25 T cell receptor beta chains came from one sample sequenced in a study of blood T cell repertoires in COVID-19. Produced via immunoSEQ multiplex PCR; TCRdb's table is partial and in-frame only. The sample lists fewer than 250,000 clones; 80% to 85% were seen once. Sequencing used PBMCs or T cells enriched from blood (not recorded which). The receptors come from a woman aged 40 to 55 who had recovered from COVID-19.

The chain is built from TRBV7-2 and TRBJ2-5; 8 bases agree with TRBD1. V trimming: 5 bases; J trimming: 2 bases; junction bases outside the gene matches: 4. In germline, CDR1 is SGHTA, CDR2 FQGNSA. The CDR3 has 14 residues. CDR3 DNA: TGTGCCAGCAGCGCCGGACAGGGTCAAGAGACCCAGTACTTC. It is translated as CASSAGQGQETQYF. The full variable domain, its missing parts supplied by reference TRBV7-2 and TRBJ2-5, is GAGVSQSPSNKVTEKGKDVELRCDPISGHTALYWYRQSLGQGLEFLIYFQGNSAPDKSGLPSDRFSAERTGGSVSTLTIQRTQQEDSAVYLCASSAGQGQETQYFGPGTRLLVL.

The CDR3 sequence is CASSLQQGSTGELFF. Here the CDR3 DNA reads TGTGCCAGCAGCTTACAACAGGGGAGCACCGGGGAGCTGTTTTTT. This rearrangement joins TRBV7-2 to TRBJ2-2, with 7 bases matching TRBD1. Germline CDR1 and CDR2: SGHTA and FQGNSA. J lost 4 bases, V lost 2 bases, and 4 bases had no gene match. CDR3 length: 15 amino acids.

V gene TRBV9 combines with J gene TRBJ2-1; 7 bases map to TRBD1. In germline, CDR1 is SGDLS, CDR2 YYNGEE. The trim removed 2 bases at V and 5 bases at J, leaving 10 bases unmatched. This CDR3 region has 16 residues. DNA of the CDR3: TGTGCCAGCAGCGTTTTCCCAGGGGGAATCAACAATGAGCAGTTCTTC. Protein product: CASSVFPGGINNEQFF. Complete variable domain (other parts from reference TRBV9 and TRBJ2-1): DSGVTQTPKHLITATGQRVTLRCSPRSGDLSVYWYQQSLDQGLQFLIQYYNGEERAKGNILERFSAQQFPDLHSELNLSSLELGDSALYFCASSVFPGGINNEQFFGPGTRLTVL.

This chain uses TRBV3-1 (or the pseudogene TRBV3-2) with TRBJ1-1, with TRBD1 identical over 9 bases. CDR1 LGHDT and CDR2 YNNKEL come from the germline V gene (reference sequence). The CDR3 consists of 19 residues. Trimming cost V 0 bases and J 0 bases; bases outside gene matches: 11. CDR3 DNA: TGTGCCAGCAGCCAAGAACTCCTCCCCGACAGGGGGTTGAACACTGAAGCTTTCTTT. Residues: CASSQELLPDRGLNTEAFF.

The gene calls are TRBV28 and TRBJ2-7, with D perhaps matching TRBD1 (6 bases). Germline V lookup: CDR1 MDHEN, CDR2 SYDVKM. V was pared by 5 bases and J by 7 bases, with 12 bases between. The CDR3 is made up of 12 amino acids. CDR3 sequence (DNA): TGTGCCAGCAGTCAAACAGGGCGGGAGCAGTACTTC. It yields the protein CASSQTGREQYF.

The chain combines TRBV5-4 with TRBJ2-2; 9 bases agree with TRBD2. Germline CDR1 SGHNT, CDR2 YYREEE (reference sequence). The CDR3 spans 16 residues. V lost 4 bases, J lost 5 bases, and 9 bases stayed unmatched. The CDR3 here is CASSDQREAPTGELFF. DNA of the CDR3: TGTGCCAGCAGCGATCAGCGGGAGGCACCGACCGGGGAGCTGTTTTTT.

The chain recombines TRBV19 with TRBJ2-5; 9 nucleotides align to TRBD2. This CDR3 is built from 19 residues. The junction had 22 bases not matched to a gene; V was cut back by 6 bases and J by 5 bases. Germline V lookup: CDR1 LNHDA, CDR2 SQIVND (reference sequence). The CDR3, as DNA: TGTGCCAGTAGCTCCTTGTTAACAATCAGCGGGAGGTACCCCGAGACCCAGTACTTC. This sequence encodes CASSSLLTISGRYPETQYF.

The rearrangement links TRBV19 to TRBJ2-4, with D possibly matching TRBD2 (6 bases). Between the trimmed V and J ends, which lost 6 bases and 4 bases, there was a span of 13 bases. This CDR3 contains 14 residues. Looked up from germline, CDR1 is LNHDA and CDR2 is SQIVND (reference sequence). CDR3 sequence: CASRYGLKKNIQYF. CDR3 sequence (DNA): TGTGCCAGTAGATATGGACTAAAGAAAAACATTCAGTACTTC.

V gene TRBV3-1 (or the pseudogene TRBV3-2) combines with J gene TRBJ2-7, with 8 bases aligning to TRBD2. The germline gives CDR1 LGHDT, CDR2 YNNKEL (reference sequence). This CDR3 comprises 15 residues. V shed 1 base and J 6 bases; nucleotides not matched to a gene: 8. The CDR3 DNA is TGTGCCAGCAGCCAAGTAATCGGACTAGCACGCGAGCAGTACTTC. It codes for CASSQVIGLAREQYF.

The chain uses TRBV10-2 and TRBJ2-3; D not certain. Germline V CDR1 and CDR2: WSHSY, SAAADI. Trimming took 1 base from V and 0 from J, leaving 8 bases between them. This CDR3 comprises 15 residues. CDR3 amino acids: CASSEFYTSTDTQYF. CDR3 coding DNA: TGCGCCAGCAGTGAGTTCTATACTAGCACAGATACGCAGTATTTT.

V gene TRBV27 combines with J gene TRBJ2-3, with 8 bases fitting TRBD1. The CDR3 is made up of 14 amino acids. Germline V gene data show CDR1 as MNHEY and CDR2 as SMNVEV (reference sequence). V lost 4 bases and J lost 6; bases outside the gene matches: 6. CDR3 protein: CASSSPGGYDTQYF. Written as DNA, the CDR3 is TGTGCCAGCAGTTCCCCAGGGGGCTATGATACGCAGTATTTT.

The CDR3 DNA reads TGTGCCAGCAGGACTAGCGGGAGTGCAGATACGCAGTATTTT. Translation gives CASRTSGSADTQYF. This chain connects TRBV7-2 to TRBJ2-3, with 12 bases identical to TRBD2. From germline, CDR1 is SGHTA and CDR2 FQGNSA. The CDR3 covers 14 residues. Trimming cost V 6 bases and J 4 bases; bases outside gene matches: 2.

This CDR3 is CSASPRAPNQPQHF. CDR3 nucleotide sequence: TGCAGTGCTAGTCCCAGGGCGCCAAATCAGCCCCAGCATTTT. V usage is TRBV20-1 and J usage is TRBJ1-5, with a tentative D call TRBD1 (5 bases). Per germline, CDR1 DFQATT and CDR2 SNEGSKA (reference sequence). The V and J ends lost 3 bases and 4 bases respectively, with 13 bases between them. The CDR3 runs 14 residues.

The chain links TRBV7-8 to TRBJ2-3; a weak D match, TRBD2 (6 bases). The V end lost 4 bases, the J end lost 0 bases, and 14 bases lay between the germline ends. CDR3 length: 16 residues. Germline CDR1 is SGHVS and CDR2 is FQNEAQ. This chain's CDR3 is CASSSQGRSSTDTQYF. CDR3 nucleotides: TGTGCCAGCAGCTCCCAAGGGAGGTCTAGCACAGATACGCAGTATTTT.

The rearrangement links TRBV5-6 to TRBJ1-6, with D possibly being TRBD1 (5 bases). CDR1 is SGHDT, CDR2 YYEEEE, per germline. Trimming shortened V by 0 bases and J by 7 bases, and 8 bases separated the two germline ends. The CDR3 is made up of 14 amino acids. The CDR3 region has the DNA TGTGCCAGCAGCTTGGGCAGGGCAAATTCACCCCTCCACTTT. Protein sequence: CASSLGRANSPLHF.

The rearrangement uses TRBV27 and TRBJ2-7, with 8 bases lining up with TRBD1. This CDR3 comprises 13 residues. After removal of 2 bases from V and 12 bases from J, the junction contained 9 bases not matched to a gene. Germline CDR1 is MNHEY and CDR2 is SMNVEV (reference sequence). The CDR3 nucleotides read TGTGCCAGCAGTTTAAACGGACAGGGCCGGTCGTACTTC. This encodes CASSLNGQGRSYF.

V and J are TRBV24-1 and TRBJ2-5; D might be TRBD2 (6 bases). Trimming stripped 5 bases from V and 4 bases from J, with 10 bases between. CDR1 and CDR2 (germline): KGHDR, SFDVKD. This CDR3 has 13 residues. This chain's CDR3 is CATSGRGRETQYF. The CDR3 bases are TGTGCCACCAGTGGGAGGGGAAGAGAGACCCAGTACTTC.

This clone was detected only a few times. This sequence joins TRBV10-2 and TRBJ1-5, with TRBD1 matching over 7 bases. Trimming took 7 bases from V and 7 from J; bases not matched to a gene: 7. This CDR3 contains 13 residues. Germline V gene sequence: CDR1 WSHSY, CDR2 SAAADI. CDR3 nucleotides: TGCGCCAGCACTGACAGGGTGGGGCAGCCCCAGCATTTT. It yields the protein CASTDRVGQPQHF.

This clone was detected once. This chain links TRBV9 with TRBJ2-2; D is possibly TRBD2 (6 bases). Germline V gives CDR1 SGDLS, CDR2 YYNGEE. Trimming left V 0 bases short and J 1 base short, with 10 bases between. The CDR3 totals 16 residues. CDR3 DNA sequence: TGTGCCAGCAGCGTAGGTGAGGGAGGGAACACCGGGGAGCTGTTTTTT. Amino acid sequence: CASSVGEGGNTGELFF. Using reference TRBV9 and TRBJ2-2 for the parts outside the CDR3, the full variable domain is DSGVTQTPKHLITATGQRVTLRCSPRSGDLSVYWYQQSLDQGLQFLIQYYNGEERAKGNILERFSAQQFPDLHSELNLSSLELGDSALYFCASSVGEGGNTGELFFGEGSRLTVL.

The V gene is TRBV3-1 (or the pseudogene TRBV3-2), the J gene TRBJ2-2; tentative D call: TRBD2 (5 bases). CDR1 is LGHDT, CDR2 YNNKEL, per germline (reference sequence). The V end lost 11 bases, the J end lost 2 bases, and 12 bases lay between the germline ends. CDR3 size: 13 residues. CDR3 bases: TGTGCCGCCTCCGGGGTTAACACCGGGGAGCTGTTTTTT. Translation gives CAASGVNTGELFF.

The chain carries TRBV9 and TRBJ2-2, with 12 bases that match TRBD2. Germline V lookup: CDR1 SGDLS, CDR2 YYNGEE. The CDR3 length is 20 residues. Germline trimming cut 3 bases from V and 3 bases from J; bases unmatched to any gene: 15. The CDR3 nucleotides read TGTGCCAGCAGCGCCCAGACTAGCGGGAGCGGTATTAGTCACACCGGGGAGCTGTTTTTT. This sequence encodes CASSAQTSGSGISHTGELFF. The full variable domain, rest sourced from reference TRBV9 and TRBJ2-2, is DSGVTQTPKHLITATGQRVTLRCSPRSGDLSVYWYQQSLDQGLQFLIQYYNGEERAKGNILERFSAQQFPDLHSELNLSSLELGDSALYFCASSAQTSGSGISHTGELFFGEGSRLTVL.

This chain links TRBV28 with TRBJ1-4; 8 bases fit TRBD1. Trimming took 6 bases from V and 8 from J; bases not matched to a gene: 5. The CDR3 contains 13 residues. Germline V gene data show CDR1 as MDHEN and CDR2 as SYDVKM. CDR3 protein: CASSSYRGEKLFF. The CDR3 nucleotides read TGTGCCAGCAGCTCTTACAGGGGGGAAAAACTGTTTTTT.

The chain couples TRBV7-3 to TRBJ2-1, with D possibly TRBD1 on 6 matching bases. The CDR3 is 15 amino acids. The V and J ends lost 5 bases and 7 bases respectively, with 18 bases between them. Per the germline V gene, CDR1 is SGHTA and CDR2 is FQGTGA. As DNA, the CDR3 is TGTGCCAGCAGCCAGAGAACAGGGTCTTGGAATGAGCAGTTCTTC. As protein: CASSQRTGSWNEQFF.

The chain combines TRBV30 with TRBJ2-7; D is possibly TRBD2 (5 bases). Trimming took off 0 bases at V and 1 base at J, with 13 bases between the two ends. This CDR3 region has 15 residues. Germline V gives CDR1 GTSNPN, CDR2 SVGIG (reference sequence). The CDR3 nucleotides are TGTGCCTGGAGTGTTTTGGCTAGCCAATCCTACGAGCAGTACTTC. It specifies CAWSVLASQSYEQYF.

The CDR3 reads CASSQYEQYV. The CDR3 DNA reads as TGTGCCAGCAGTCAGTACGAGCAGTACGTC. The J gene is TRBJ2-7, the V gene TRBV3-1 (or the pseudogene TRBV3-2), with D unclear. CDR3 size: 10 residues. V lost 6 bases and J lost 4, with 4 bases in between. Germline CDR1 LGHDT, CDR2 YNNKEL (reference sequence).